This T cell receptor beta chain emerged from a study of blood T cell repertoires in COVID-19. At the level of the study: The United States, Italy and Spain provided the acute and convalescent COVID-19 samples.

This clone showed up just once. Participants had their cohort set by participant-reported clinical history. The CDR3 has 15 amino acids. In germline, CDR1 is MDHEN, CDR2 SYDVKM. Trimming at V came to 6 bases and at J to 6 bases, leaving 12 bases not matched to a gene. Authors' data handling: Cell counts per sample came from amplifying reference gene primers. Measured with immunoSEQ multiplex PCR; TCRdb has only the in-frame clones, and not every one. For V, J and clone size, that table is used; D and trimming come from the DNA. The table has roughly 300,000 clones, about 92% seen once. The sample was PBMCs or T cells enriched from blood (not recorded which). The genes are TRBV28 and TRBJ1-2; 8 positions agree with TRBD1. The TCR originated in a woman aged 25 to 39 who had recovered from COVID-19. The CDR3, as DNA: TGTGCCAGCAGCTTCACAGGGGGAGCGAGGAATGGCTACACCTTC. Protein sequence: CASSFTGGARNGYTF.